Listed here are 21 T cell receptor beta chains from one sample, sequenced in a study of T cell responses to AZD1222 COVID-19 vaccine. Produced via immunoSEQ multiplex PCR; TCRdb's table is partial and in-frame only. This table has roughly 83,000 clones, 86% appearing once. The specimen comprised peripheral blood, sampled on day 0 of AZD1222 vaccination. These receptors were collected from an adult in good health.

The J gene is TRBJ2-3, the V gene TRBV1. TRBV1 is annotated as a pseudogene. The CDR3 has 17 amino acids. CDR3 DNA: TGCACCAGCAGCCAGACGGTCCCCGTACTGAGCACAGATACGCAGTATTTT. Protein: CTSSQTVPVLSTDTQYF.

The chain has TRBV9 and TRBJ2-5; D may be TRBD2 (5 bases). Germline V gene sequence: CDR1 SGDLS, CDR2 YYNGEE. The ends were cut back, 6 bases at V and 2 bases at J, with 14 bases in the middle. The CDR3 is made up of 14 amino acids. The CDR3 loop is CASNGLGIQETQYF. CDR3 coding DNA: TGTGCCAGCAACGGACTCGGCATACAAGAGACCCAGTACTTC.

The V call is TRBV5-1, the J call TRBJ1-2; D call uncertain. The length of the CDR3 is 13 residues. Germline loops: CDR1 SGHRS, CDR2 YFSETQ. The V end lost 1 base, the J end lost 4 bases, and 8 bases lay between the germline ends. In DNA, the CDR3 is TGCGCCAGCAGCTTGTCTGCGGCCTATGGCTACACCTTC. Encoded protein: CASSLSAAYGYTF.

The chain carries TRBV2 and TRBJ1-5, with D tentatively TRBD1 (5 bases). Trimming pared 8 bases from V and 3 bases from J, leaving 11 bases between. CDR3 length: 13 residues. CDR1 is SNHLY, CDR2 FYNNEI, per germline. CDR3 sequence (DNA): TGTGCCAGCGTTAGACAGCCCAATCAGCCCCAGCATTTT. Translation gives CASVRQPNQPQHF. Variable domain in full (rest from reference TRBV2 and TRBJ1-5): EPEVTQTPSHQVTQMGQEVILRCVPISNHLYFYWYRQILGQKVEFLVSFYNNEISEKSEIFDDQFSVERPDGSNFTLKIRSTKLEDSAMYFCASVRQPNQPQHFGDGTRLSIL.

The chain uses TRBV13 and TRBJ2-5; D is unresolved. The germline V gene encodes CDR1 PRHDT and CDR2 FYEKMQ (reference sequence). V lost 5 bases to trimming and J lost 1 base, with 8 bases between them. The length of the CDR3 is 13 residues. In nucleotides, the CDR3 is TGTGCCAGCAGCCACGCATCCCAAGAGACCCAGTACTTC. Residues: CASSHASQETQYF. Looking up the rest from reference TRBV13 and TRBJ2-5 gives the full variable domain: AAGVIQSPRHLIKEKRETATLKCYPIPRHDTVYWYQQGPGQDPQFLISFYEKMQSDKGSIPDRFSAQQFSDYHSELNMSSLELGDSALYFCASSHASQETQYFGPGTRLLVL.

The V and J genes are TRBV18 and TRBJ2-5; D unresolved. Trimming shortened V by 2 bases and J by 4 bases, and 14 bases separated the two germline ends. The CDR3 spans 15 residues. CDR1 KGHSH and CDR2 LQKENI come from the germline V gene. The CDR3 DNA is TGTGCCAGCTCACCAAACCCGGGCGAAGGAGAGACCCAGTACTTC. Residues: CASSPNPGEGETQYF.

The V call is TRBV25-1, the J call TRBJ2-2; D uncertain. Trimming pared 5 bases from V and 3 bases from J, leaving 13 bases between. CDR3 length: 15 amino acids. CDR1 is MGHDK and CDR2 is SYGVNS in the germline V gene. In DNA, the CDR3 is TGTGCCAGCAGTCTACCCGGGTCCTACACCGGGGAGCTGTTTTTT. Translation gives CASSLPGSYTGELFF.

The rearrangement uses TRBV10-2 and TRBJ1-1, with D maybe TRBD1 (6 bases). The CDR3 is 13 amino acids. V was pared by 7 bases and J by 1 base, with 10 bases between. CDR1 WSHSY and CDR2 SAAADI come from the germline V gene. DNA of the CDR3: TGCGCCAGCACCGAGGGGGGGAACACTGAAGCTTTCTTT. Amino acid sequence: CASTEGGNTEAFF.

The J gene is TRBJ1-3, the V gene TRBV7-8; 10 nucleotides line up with TRBD1. From germline, CDR1 is SGHVS and CDR2 FQNEAQ. This CDR3 contains 14 residues. V shed 4 bases and J 4 bases; nucleotides not matched to a gene: 1. The CDR3, as DNA: TGTGCCAGCAGCTCGACAGGGGGCGGAAACACCATATATTTT. Its protein is CASSSTGGGNTIYF.

This chain joins TRBV6-2 or TRBV6-3 and TRBJ1-5; possible D gene TRBD1, 6 bases. The CDR3 runs 14 residues. CDR1 MNHEY and CDR2 SVGEGT come from the germline V gene. Trimming stripped 4 bases from V and 5 bases from J, with 12 bases between. CDR3 protein: CASSFQDRYQPQHF. CDR3 coding DNA: TGTGCCAGCAGTTTCCAGGACAGATATCAGCCCCAGCATTTT.

The chain combines TRBV27 with TRBJ1-1; D possibly corresponds to TRBD1 (6 bases). V was cut by 2 bases and J by 5 bases, with 9 bases left in between. CDR1 and CDR2 (germline): MNHEY, SMNVEV (reference sequence). The CDR3 is 13 residues long. The DNA for the CDR3 is TGTGCCAGCAGTTTACAAGGGGGGACTGAAGCTTTCTTT. This gives the protein CASSLQGGTEAFF.

The chain carries TRBV3-1 (or the pseudogene TRBV3-2) and TRBJ1-5, with D tentatively TRBD1 (6 bases). The germline V gene has CDR1 LGHDT and CDR2 YNNKEL (reference sequence). The CDR3 runs 16 residues. The germline V and J ends were trimmed by 1 base and 1 base, with 11 bases remaining between them. In nucleotides, the CDR3 is TGTGCCAGCAGCCAAGGGCCAGGGGTAAGCAATCAGCCCCAGCATTTT. Its protein is CASSQGPGVSNQPQHF.

This clone showed up just a few times. The rearrangement uses TRBV4-1 and TRBJ1-4; a possible D gene is TRBD1 (6 bases). The CDR3 sequence is 18 residues long. Germline CDR1 MGHRA, CDR2 YSYEKL. The ends were cut back, 6 bases at V and 0 bases at J, with 20 bases in the middle. As DNA, the CDR3 is TGCGCCAGCAGGGGCACATTGGGGGGGCAAGCAACTAATGAAAAACTGTTTTTT. As protein: CASRGTLGGQATNEKLFF.

The chain uses TRBV7-2 and TRBJ1-1, with TRBD1 as a possible D gene (6 bases). Trimming took 3 bases from V and 0 from J, leaving 20 bases between them. The CDR3 loop spans 18 amino acids. Germline V gene lookup returns CDR1 SGHTA and CDR2 FQGNSA. The CDR3 DNA is TGTGCCAGCAGCTTTGGACAGAAACGTTGGGGGATGAACACTGAAGCTTTCTTT. This codes for CASSFGQKRWGMNTEAFF. Complete variable domain (other parts from reference TRBV7-2 and TRBJ1-1): GAGVSQSPSNKVTEKGKDVELRCDPISGHTALYWYRQSLGQGLEFLIYFQGNSAPDKSGLPSDRFSAERTGGSVSTLTIQRTQQEDSAVYLCASSFGQKRWGMNTEAFFGQGTRLTVV.

The V gene is TRBV30, the J gene TRBJ2-7; 8 nucleotides agree with TRBD1. There are 14 residues in the CDR3. From germline, CDR1 is GTSNPN and CDR2 SVGIG (reference sequence). V lost 4 bases to trimming and J lost 3 bases; unmatched junction nucleotides: 8. The CDR3 is CAWNSGTGLYEQYF. In DNA, the CDR3 is TGTGCCTGGAACTCCGGGACAGGCCTCTACGAGCAGTACTTC. Full variable domain (remainder filled in from reference TRBV30 and TRBJ2-7): SQTIHQWPATLVQPVGSPLSLECTVEGTSNPNLYWYRQAAGRGLQLLFYSVGIGQISSEVPQNLSASRPQDRQFILSSKKLLLSDSGFYLCAWNSGTGLYEQYFGPGTRLTVT.

This chain connects TRBV2 to TRBJ1-2, with D tentatively TRBD1 (6 bases). Looked up from germline, CDR1 is SNHLY and CDR2 is FYNNEI. Trimming left V 6 bases short and J 8 bases short, with 13 bases between. The CDR3 runs to 12 residues. The CDR3 DNA reads TGTGCCAGCAGGGTGGGGGGCTACGGCTACACCTTC. Its protein is CASRVGGYGYTF.

This clone was observed a single time. This chain connects TRBV19 to TRBJ1-2, with D possibly TRBD1 on 5 matching bases. Trimming removed 4 bases from V and 0 bases from J, with 12 bases in between. There are 15 residues in the CDR3. In germline, CDR1 is LNHDA, CDR2 SQIVND (reference sequence). In DNA, the CDR3 is TGTGCCAGTAGTACGGGACTTGCCCCTAACTATGGCTACACCTTC. It yields the protein CASSTGLAPNYGYTF.

This chain links TRBV6-5 with TRBJ1-2; no firm D call. There are 12 residues in the CDR3. In germline, CDR1 is MNHEY, CDR2 SVGAGI. The V end was cut by 6 bases, the J end by 4 bases, with 9 bases between. CDR3 nucleotides: TGTGCCAGCAGGCCCGGAGGCTATGGCTACACCTTC. Translation gives CASRPGGYGYTF.

This chain uses TRBV5-4 with TRBJ2-2; D might be TRBD1 (7 bases). The CDR3 sequence is 17 residues long. The V gene lost 0 bases and the J gene lost 4 bases, with 16 bases spanning the gap. CDR1 and CDR2 (germline): SGHNT, YYREEE (reference sequence). CDR3 in amino acids: CASSLGPGGRTTGELFF. CDR3 nucleotide sequence: TGTGCCAGCAGCTTGGGGCCAGGGGGGCGCACCACCGGGGAGCTGTTTTTT.

V gene TRBV4-1 combines with J gene TRBJ2-7, with 7 nucleotides matching TRBD1. The germline CDR1 and CDR2 sequences are MGHRA and YSYEKL. The CDR3 sequence is 14 residues long. Unmatched junction bases numbered 0, after V lost 1 base and J lost 0 bases. CDR3 DNA: TGCGCCAGCAGCCAAGGACAGGGCTCCTACGAGCAGTACTTC. It yields the protein CASSQGQGSYEQYF.

This clone is a singleton in its sample. V gene TRBV9 combines with J gene TRBJ2-1, with 9 bases matching TRBD2. The J segment lost 0 bases and the V segment lost 4 bases, leaving 17 bases of the junction unmatched. CDR1 is SGDLS, CDR2 YYNGEE, per germline. CDR3 size: 20 residues. The CDR3 DNA reads TGTGCCAGCAGCCCCCGGAGCGGGAGGCCCTCTCCAATCTCCTACAATGAGCAGTTCTTC. Translating it yields CASSPRSGRPSPISYNEQFF.